The text below deals with one TCR beta chain. Its antigen is currently not known. Base-call qualities are not available, and no considerably larger clone is one nucleotide away. The data originate from a study of cytomegalovirus exposure and HLA in healthy donors (dated by TCRdb to 2015 to 2018). About the study as a whole: According to a later analysis, the 120 or so validation repertoires were produced on the same platform as the 680 or so repertoires of the first cohort. In addition to the first cohort of about 650 subjects, a separate validation cohort of over 90 different subjects was used. The study combined high-throughput TCR immunosequencing, statistical association of individual TCRs with disease status, and machine learning to predict cytomegalovirus infection status. The study aimed to test whether signatures of past pathogen exposure could be identified by cataloging public T cell receptors. The paper's findings and limits, for the study overall: It was suggested by the authors that the approach could potentially be generalized to other disease states and immunological phenotypes. The classifier was reported to diagnose cytomegalovirus status with high specificity and sensitivity in both the original cohort and the validation cohort. The validation cohort had no HLA typing available for a later analysis, so co-occurrence within that cohort was assessed over all 120 or so repertoires. In the study, approximately 160 TCR beta chains were listed as associated with cytomegalovirus. A later analysis found that TCRs clustered in the first cohort also tended to co-occur in the 120 or so validation repertoires, with 90% to 95% of cluster scores above 0. Most TCR sequences were seen in very few donors, while some public TCRs were found in many individuals. In vitro tests confirmed that a few of the cytomegalovirus-associated TCR beta chains recognize cytomegalovirus antigens.

The donors belonged to the validation cohort of approximately 130 subjects, which was separate from the roughly 670-subject first cohort. The germline V gene yields SGDLS for CDR1 and YYNGEE for CDR2. The CDR3 goes from the cysteine to the phenylalanine over 13 residues. The DNA shown is the 39-base CDR3, in frame from base 1. Trimming removed 7 bases from V and 8 bases from J, leaving 16 bases between the germline ends. Libraries were built with the immunoSEQ multiplex PCR assay. For the original study's pipeline: A statistical classification framework was developed to diagnose cytomegalovirus status using the catalog of TCR beta chain sequences. This immuneACCESS table, as held by TCRdb, lists in-frame sequences with V and J called but not all clones. Of the missing ones, under half trace to an unresolved V gene in checked studies; the others have no known cause. D and trimming were read from the DNA, whereas the V and J calls and clone size are those reported in that table. This sample gives some 170,000 clones in total; approximately 89% of them show up just once. Of the sample, 4% to 5% falls within the top ten clones.

The sequence came from a man younger than 35 in good health and CMV-seropositive. The sequenced material came from PBMCs. Rearrangement joined TRBV9 to TRBJ2-1; matching of 5 bases hints at TRBD1 as the D gene. The sequence in DNA is TGTGCCAGCCGCGCCAAAGGGGCGTATGAGCAGTTCTTC. It translates to CASRAKGAYEQFF.